This TCR beta chain appears in the sequencing data of a study of blood T cell repertoires in COVID-19. Study context: COVID-19 samples, acute and convalescent, were from the United States, Italy and Spain. The cDNA or gDNA used as material had been derived from T cells, B-cell-depleted T cells, or PBMCs.

Original handling: How many nucleated cells were present was estimated from reference gene primer amplification. Clones were sequenced by immunoSEQ multiplex PCR, and TCRdb holds only the in-frame ones, with some missing. V, J and clone size are taken as reported in that table, and D and trimming were inferred from the DNA itself. This sample carries 80,000 or so clones, approximately 80% of them seen once, and the ten largest clones take roughly a sixth. CDR3 length equals 17 residues. V dropped 5 bases and J dropped 3 bases, with 19 bases sitting between them. The V gene's germline CDR1 is LGHNA and CDR2 YNFKEQ. This clone was seen at least ten times.

The sequence was collected from a woman older than 75 with acute or convalescent COVID-19. The source material was peripheral blood. This sequence joins TRBV4-2 and TRBJ2-2, with TRBD2 as a possible D gene (6 bases). DNA of the CDR3: TGTGCCAGCAGCGTCCGGGACCCCACGGGGGACACCGGGGAGCTGTTTTTT. Translated, it gives CASSVRDPTGDTGELFF.